Below are 24 T cell receptor beta chains sequenced from a single sample in a study of human T cells and chemical hapten exposure. Each CDR3 protein is one row after TCRdb ran MiXCR on the RACE reads. The sample has 360,000 or so distinct CDR3 sequences, nearly 6.5% seen once. The time point denotes: patch test 2, 6 weeks after DPC sensitization. The treatment denotes: therapeutic diphenylcyclopropenone sensitization with weekly scalp DPC. Sequenced material: whole blood, taken in connection with sensitization to the hapten diphenylcyclopropenone (DPC). The source of these receptors is a woman aged 18-30 years with alopecia areata. Some clones in this sample may be carry-over from other donors' samples.

The table lists this clonotype with a few counts. V usage is TRBV5-1 and J usage is TRBJ2-7, with 11 positions matching TRBD2. The CDR3 sequence is 15 residues long. Trimming removed 4 bases from V and 2 bases from J; junction bases left unmatched: 5. CDR1 is SGHRS and CDR2 is YFSETQ in the germline V gene. CDR3 sequence: CASSQRTSGPYEQYF. In DNA form, the CDR3 reads TGCGCCAGCAGCCAACGGACTAGCGGGCCCTACGAGCAGTACTTC.

Ten or more counts support this clonotype. This sequence joins TRBV20-1 and TRBJ1-6; 8 bases are shared with TRBD1. The trim removed 6 bases at V and 10 bases at J, leaving 8 bases unmatched. This CDR3 has 13 amino acids. Germline V gives CDR1 DFQATT, CDR2 SNEGSKA (reference sequence). CDR3 bases: TGCAGTGCCACCCAGGGGGCCGAATCACCCCTCCACTTT. Its translation is CSATQGAESPLHF.

This clonotype has only a few counts. The CDR3 here is CASSQEARGPSYEQYF. The CDR3 DNA reads as TGCGCCAGCAGCCAAGAGGCCAGGGGACCCTCCTACGAGCAGTACTTC. The rearrangement links TRBV4-3 to TRBJ2-7, with D tentatively TRBD1 (6 bases). Between the trimmed V and J ends, which lost 0 bases and 0 bases, there was a span of 12 bases. The CDR3 has 16 amino acids. Germline CDR1 reads LGHNA; CDR2 reads YSLEER.

The CDR3 nucleotides read TGCAGTGCTAGGGGAGGGACAGGGGGCAGTGGTGAAGCTTTCTTT. Translating it yields CSARGGTGGSGEAFF. This rearrangement joins TRBV20-1 to TRBJ1-1, with TRBD1 identical over 12 bases. Germline trimming cut 3 bases from V and 7 bases from J; bases unmatched to any gene: 9. The germline gives CDR1 DFQATT, CDR2 SNEGSKA (reference sequence). CDR3 size: 15 residues.

This clonotype was seen a few times. CDR3 sequence: CSARDGQNSGNTIYF. The CDR3 DNA sequence: TGCAGTGCTAGAGATGGTCAGAACTCTGGAAACACCATATATTTT. The chain uses TRBV20-1 and TRBJ1-3; D unresolved. Germline V gene lookup returns CDR1 DFQATT and CDR2 SNEGSKA (reference sequence). The CDR3 consists of 15 residues. V was clipped by 0 bases and J by 0 bases, with 9 bases between them.

This clonotype was detected many times. The J gene is TRBJ1-5, the V gene TRBV29-1; 9 bases match TRBD1. V trimming: 3 bases; J trimming: 7 bases; junction bases outside the gene matches: 4. CDR1 is SQVTM, CDR2 ANQGSEA, per germline. The CDR3 length is 13 residues. The CDR3 DNA follows: TGCAGCGTTGAGGGAGGACAGGGGCAGCCCCAGCATTTT. Its translation is CSVEGGQGQPQHF.

This clonotype has only a few counts. The chain links TRBV10-3 to TRBJ1-3, with D hard to call. Germline-derived CDR1 and CDR2 are ENHRY and SYGVKD. The CDR3 spans 15 residues. Trimming pared 3 bases from V and 3 bases from J, leaving 12 bases between. This CDR3 reads CAISDPELDGNTIYF. The CDR3 DNA is TGTGCCATCAGTGATCCGGAATTGGATGGAAACACCATATATTTT.

This clonotype was recorded a few times. Here the CDR3 reads CASSSEGQYEQYF. The CDR3 DNA reads as TGCGCCAGCAGCTCAGAGGGACAGTACGAGCAGTACTTC. The chain couples TRBV5-1 to TRBJ2-7; the match to TRBD1 covers 7 bases. The CDR3 runs to 13 residues. The junction had 4 bases not matched to a gene; V was cut back by 3 bases and J by 4 bases. In germline, CDR1 is SGHRS, CDR2 YFSETQ.

This clonotype has ten or more counts. The rearrangement links TRBV12-3 or TRBV12-4 to TRBJ1-4; D possibly corresponds to TRBD1 (6 bases). This CDR3 comprises 13 residues. Trimming pared 6 bases from V and 5 bases from J, leaving 10 bases between. The CDR3 here is CASRRTENEKLFF. The CDR3 DNA follows: TGTGCCAGCAGACGGACAGAGAATGAAAAACTGTTTTTT.

This clonotype has ten or more counts. J is TRBJ1-1 and V is TRBV6-2 or TRBV6-3; D perhaps matches TRBD1 (6 bases). Between the trimmed V and J ends, which lost 6 bases and 2 bases, there was a span of 13 bases. CDR3 length: 14 amino acids. CDR1 is MNHEY and CDR2 is SVGEGT in the germline V gene. CDR3 nucleotides: TGTGCCAGCAGGCAGGAGGGGGTCAACACTGAAGCTTTCTTT. The encoded protein is CASRQEGVNTEAFF.

This clonotype was seen a few times. The chain combines TRBV3-1 with TRBJ2-3, with no clear D. CDR1 is LGHDT and CDR2 is YNNKEL in the germline V gene (reference sequence). CDR3 length equals 14 residues. V was pared by 3 bases and J by 5 bases, with 12 bases between. The CDR3 bases are TGTGCCAGCAGCCATCTCCCCTTGGGAGATACGCAGTATTTT. It yields the protein CASSHLPLGDTQYF.

At least ten counts were recorded for this clonotype. The chain has TRBV12-3 or TRBV12-4 and TRBJ1-2; D is uncertain. V lost 6 bases and J 4 bases, leaving 9 bases between the germline ends. CDR3 length: 12 residues. The CDR3 DNA reads TGTGCCAGCAGCCCTGGGGTCTATGGCTACACCTTC. It specifies CASSPGVYGYTF.

This clonotype was picked up many times. The J gene is TRBJ1-2, the V gene TRBV4-2; 9 bases agree with TRBD1. The ends lost 4 bases at V and 3 bases at J; junction bases unmatched: 3. The CDR3 contains 14 residues. Germline values: CDR1 LGHNA, CDR2 YNFKEQ. CDR3 nucleotide sequence: TGTGCCAGCAGCCGGACAGGGGACGACTATGGCTACACCTTC. Translating it yields CASSRTGDDYGYTF.

The gene calls are TRBV6-2 or TRBV6-3 and TRBJ2-5; the match to TRBD2 covers 8 bases. The CDR3 sequence is 14 residues long. The J segment lost 1 base and the V segment lost 5 bases, leaving 3 bases of the junction unmatched. Germline V gene lookup returns CDR1 MNHEY and CDR2 SVGEGT. In DNA form, the CDR3 reads TGTGCCAGCAGTGATACTAGCGGCCAAGAGACCCAGTACTTC. It specifies CASSDTSGQETQYF.

V gene TRBV20-1 combines with J gene TRBJ2-7; D gene ambiguous. In germline, CDR1 is DFQATT, CDR2 SNEGSKA (reference sequence). Deletions cut 5 bases from V and 2 bases from J, with 19 bases between. The CDR3 runs 15 residues. The CDR3 region has the DNA TGCAGTGCTGACCCCTTACATAATTGGGCCTACGAGCAGTACTTC. It yields the protein CSADPLHNWAYEQYF.

This clonotype has at least ten counts. In nucleotides, the CDR3 is TGCGCCAGCAGCCAAGATGTCATTGGAGGGGGTAATGAAAAACTGTTTTTT. It specifies CASSQDVIGGGNEKLFF. The V gene is TRBV4-3, the J gene TRBJ1-4, with D possibly being TRBD1 (6 bases). Trimming shortened V by 0 bases and J by 4 bases, and 15 bases separated the two germline ends. The CDR3 contains 17 residues. CDR1 and CDR2 (germline): LGHNA, YSLEER.

This clonotype was seen repeatedly, ten times or more. This chain connects TRBV12-3 or TRBV12-4 to TRBJ1-1, with D possibly TRBD1 on 5 matching bases. The CDR3 runs to 15 residues. V lost 4 bases and J lost 4, with 16 bases in between. The CDR3 loop reads CASSSPRVRGTEAFF. In DNA form, the CDR3 reads TGTGCCAGCAGTTCCCCCCGGGTGAGGGGCACTGAAGCTTTCTTT.

The sample holds one count of this clonotype. A much larger clonotype is one base distant, so this may be a read error. J is TRBJ1-4 and V is TRBV4-2, with D uncertain. There are 15 residues in the CDR3. The V end lost 1 base, the J end lost 5 bases, and 11 bases lay between the germline ends. Germline CDR1 is LGHNA and CDR2 is YNFKEQ. CDR3 loop: CASSQVKDPNEKLFF. Here the CDR3 DNA reads TGTGCCAGCAGCCAAGTTAAAGATCCGAATGAAAAACTGTTTTTT.

This clonotype came up many times. CDR3 sequence reads: CAISPRTGSGNNEQFF. Here the CDR3 DNA reads TGTGCCATCAGCCCCCGGACAGGGTCGGGTAACAATGAGCAGTTCTTC. The chain has TRBV10-3 and TRBJ2-1, with 8 bases fitting TRBD1. Trimming took 6 bases from V and 5 from J; bases not matched to a gene: 12. The germline CDR1 and CDR2 sequences are ENHRY and SYGVKD. The CDR3 runs 16 residues.

This clonotype was picked up a small number of times. The V gene is TRBV3-1, the J gene TRBJ1-1; D gene uncertain. Between the trimmed V and J ends, which lost 5 bases and 3 bases, there was a span of 10 bases. Looked up from germline, CDR1 is LGHDT and CDR2 is YNNKEL (reference sequence). The CDR3 consists of 13 residues. CDR3 nucleotide sequence: TGTGCCAGCAGCTATGACAAGCACACTGAAGCTTTCTTT. Encoded protein: CASSYDKHTEAFF.

This clonotype was detected ten times or more. The chain combines TRBV5-5 with TRBJ1-2, with TRBD1 as a possible D gene (6 bases). Trimming cost V 4 bases and J 4 bases, with 11 bases left between them. There are 13 residues in the CDR3. Per the germline V gene, CDR1 is SGHKS and CDR2 is YYEKEE (reference sequence). DNA of the CDR3: TGTGCCAGCAGCGAACAGGGAGTCTATGGCTACACCTTC. Protein sequence: CASSEQGVYGYTF.

This clonotype was counted only a few times. The genes are TRBV9 and TRBJ2-5; possible D gene TRBD2, 5 bases. V lost 0 bases and J lost 1, with 10 bases in between. The CDR3 consists of 15 residues. CDR1 is SGDLS and CDR2 is YYNGEE in the germline V gene. The CDR3 loop is CASSVGGISQETQYF. CDR3 bases: TGTGCCAGCAGCGTAGGAGGGATTAGCCAAGAGACCCAGTACTTC.

Ten or more counts support this clonotype. This chain uses TRBV6-4 with TRBJ1-5; 9 bases are a match to TRBD1. Losses at the gene ends were 4 bases for V and 7 bases for J; bases not matched to a gene: 2. The CDR3 is 13 amino acids. Germline V gene data show CDR1 as MRHNA and CDR2 as SNTAGT. This CDR3 is CASSVDRGQPQHF. The DNA for the CDR3 is TGTGCCAGCAGTGTGGACAGGGGACAGCCCCAGCATTTT.

In its sample, this clonotype was seen many times. The V and J genes are TRBV6-1 and TRBJ1-5; 8 nucleotides agree with TRBD1. CDR1 is MNHNS, CDR2 SASEGT, per germline. V lost 6 bases, J lost 2 bases, and 9 bases stayed unmatched. The CDR3 runs 16 residues. The CDR3 sequence: CASSTGQGFGNQPQHF. Here the CDR3 DNA reads TGTGCCAGCAGCACAGGACAGGGCTTTGGCAATCAGCCCCAGCATTTT.